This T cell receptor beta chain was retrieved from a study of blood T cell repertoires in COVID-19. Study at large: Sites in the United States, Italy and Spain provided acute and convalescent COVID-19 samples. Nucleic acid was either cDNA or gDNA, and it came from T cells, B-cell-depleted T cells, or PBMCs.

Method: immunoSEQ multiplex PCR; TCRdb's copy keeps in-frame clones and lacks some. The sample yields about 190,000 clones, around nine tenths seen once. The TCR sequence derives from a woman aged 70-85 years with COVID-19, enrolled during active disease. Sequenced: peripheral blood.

CDR3 nucleotides: TGCAGTGCTAGTGCCGGAGGGCATGGCTACACCTTC. This sequence encodes CSASAGGHGYTF. This rearrangement joins TRBV20-1 to TRBJ1-2; D uncertain. The CDR3 length is 12 residues. With 3 bases removed from V and 6 bases from J, the gap between germline ends came to 11 bases. The germline CDR1 and CDR2 sequences are DFQATT and SNEGSKA (reference sequence).